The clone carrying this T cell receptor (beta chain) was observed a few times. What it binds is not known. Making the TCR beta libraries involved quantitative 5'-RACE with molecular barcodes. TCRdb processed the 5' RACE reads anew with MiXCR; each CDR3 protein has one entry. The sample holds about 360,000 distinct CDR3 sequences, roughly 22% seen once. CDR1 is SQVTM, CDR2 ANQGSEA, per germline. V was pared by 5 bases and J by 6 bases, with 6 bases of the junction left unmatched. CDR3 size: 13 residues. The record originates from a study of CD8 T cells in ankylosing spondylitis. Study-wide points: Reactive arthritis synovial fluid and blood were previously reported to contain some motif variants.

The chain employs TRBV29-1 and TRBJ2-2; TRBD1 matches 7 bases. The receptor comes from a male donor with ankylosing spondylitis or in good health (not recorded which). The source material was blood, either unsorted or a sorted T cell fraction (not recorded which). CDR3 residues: CSVPGGSSGELFF. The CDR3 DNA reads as TGCAGCGTTCCAGGGGGTTCGTCCGGGGAGCTGTTTTTT.